The 22 T cell receptor beta chains below all came from one sample that was sequenced in a study of blood T cell repertoires in COVID-19. The repertoire was sequenced with immunoSEQ multiplex PCR; TCRdb's copy has only in-frame clones and lacks some. In the table there are roughly 230,000 clones, around 84% of which are singletons. Sequencing input: peripheral blood. The receptors shown here come from a man in his forties with acute or convalescent COVID-19.

This clone has a handful of counts. CDR3 region: CASSRGNSATNEKLFF. The CDR3 nucleotides are TGCGCCAGCAGCCGAGGGAACTCGGCAACTAATGAAAAACTGTTTTTT. The J gene is TRBJ1-4, the V gene TRBV5-1; D remains unclear. Germline assignment: CDR1 SGHRS and CDR2 YFSETQ. The CDR3 is made up of 16 amino acids. The germline V and J ends were trimmed by 4 bases and 0 bases, with 13 bases remaining between them.

The rearrangement uses TRBV6-4 and TRBJ1-2, with 7 bases aligning to TRBD1. Losses at the gene ends were 3 bases for V and 7 bases for J; bases not matched to a gene: 11. CDR1 and CDR2 (germline): MRHNA, SNTAGT. This CDR3 spans 15 amino acids. The CDR3: CASSETSGGRSGYTF. The CDR3 bases are TGTGCCAGCAGTGAGACCTCAGGGGGTCGGTCTGGCTACACCTTC.

V and J are TRBV20-1 and TRBJ2-1; D uncertain. The V end lost 6 bases, the J end lost 6 bases, and 6 bases lay between the germline ends. CDR3 length equals 10 residues. Germline CDR1 is DFQATT and CDR2 is SNEGSKA (reference sequence). The CDR3 bases are TGCAGTGCAGCGCTCAATGAGCAGTTCTTC. This sequence encodes CSAALNEQFF.

V gene TRBV29-1 combines with J gene TRBJ1-2, with D perhaps TRBD1 (5 bases). Germline CDR1 reads SQVTM; CDR2 reads ANQGSEA. The CDR3 consists of 13 residues. V was clipped by 0 bases and J by 3 bases, with 8 bases between them. The CDR3 nucleotides are TGCAGCGTTGAAGATCAGGGTGACTATGGCTACACCTTC. It encodes CSVEDQGDYGYTF. Drawing the rest from reference TRBV29-1 and TRBJ1-2, the complete variable domain is SAVISQKPSRDICQRGTSLTIQCQVDSQVTMMFWYRQQPGQSLTLIATANQGSEATYESGFVIDKFPISRPNLTFSTLTVSNMSPEDSSIYLCSVEDQGDYGYTFGSGTRLTVV.

This clone was counted between two and nine times. V usage is TRBV6-5 and J usage is TRBJ2-1, with 7 bases aligning to TRBD1. CDR1 and CDR2 from the germline V gene are MNHEY and SVGAGI. The ends lost 8 bases at V and 2 bases at J; junction bases unmatched: 0. CDR3 size: 12 residues. CDR3: CASGTAYNEQFF. CDR3 bases: TGTGCCAGCGGGACAGCCTACAATGAGCAGTTCTTC.

The V gene is TRBV30, the J gene TRBJ1-2; unclear D gene. Germline lookup yields CDR1 GTSNPN and CDR2 SVGIG (reference sequence). The CDR3 runs 11 residues. Trimming took off 3 bases at V and 8 bases at J, with 10 bases between the two ends. The CDR3 protein is CAWSNLEGYTF. The CDR3 bases are TGTGCCTGGAGCAACCTGGAGGGCTACACCTTC.

The V gene is TRBV28, the J gene TRBJ2-2; 14 positions agree with TRBD2. The germline gives CDR1 MDHEN, CDR2 SYDVKM. V shed 6 bases and J 5 bases; nucleotides not matched to a gene: 17. The CDR3 is 20 residues long. CDR3 nucleotide sequence: TGTGCCAGCAGGCCAACGGGACTAGCGGGGGCCGGTAGAAGGACCGGGGAGCTGTTTTTT. Translation gives CASRPTGLAGAGRRTGELFF.

CDR3 in amino acids: CASSPLTGPTEAFF. Written as DNA, the CDR3 is TGCGCCAGCAGCCCACTGACAGGCCCCACTGAAGCTTTCTTT. The chain links TRBV5-1 to TRBJ1-1; D is perhaps TRBD1 (6 bases). CDR1 SGHRS and CDR2 YFSETQ come from the germline V gene. CDR3 length: 14 amino acids. V lost 4 bases and J 4 bases, leaving 14 bases between the germline ends.

The rearrangement uses TRBV5-4 and TRBJ2-5; TRBD1 matches at 10 bases. The CDR3 is 16 residues long. V dropped 4 bases and J dropped 5; count of bases not matched to a gene: 11. Germline CDR1 SGHNT, CDR2 YYREEE (reference sequence). As DNA, the CDR3 is TGTGCCAGCAGCCCGGCAAGACAGGGGGCAGGGGAGACCCAGTACTTC. Translating it yields CASSPARQGAGETQYF.

The chain carries TRBV7-9 and TRBJ2-6; no clear D gene. The germline gives CDR1 SEHNR, CDR2 FQNEAQ (reference sequence). V lost 3 bases to trimming and J lost 4 bases, with 4 bases between them. The CDR3 runs 13 residues. CDR3: CASSFGGANVLTF. CDR3 in DNA: TGTGCCAGCAGCTTCGGGGGGGCCAACGTCCTGACTTTC.

The chain employs TRBV19 and TRBJ2-3, with D unclear. V gave up 6 bases and J gave up 0 bases, with 7 bases separating them. The germline V gene encodes CDR1 LNHDA and CDR2 SQIVND (reference sequence). CDR3 length: 13 residues. CDR3 coding DNA: TGTGCCAGTAGCCGCCTAAGCACAGATACGCAGTATTTT. Translating gives CASSRLSTDTQYF.

The V gene is TRBV10-3, the J gene TRBJ1-2; D might be TRBD1 (6 bases). Per germline, CDR1 ENHRY and CDR2 SYGVKD. V lost 7 bases and J 6 bases, leaving 18 bases between the germline ends. This CDR3 is built from 14 residues. Here the CDR3 DNA reads TGTGCCATCACTCATGGACAGAGTGTTGATGGCTACACCTTC. Translated, it gives CAITHGQSVDGYTF.

V gene TRBV6-2 or TRBV6-3 combines with J gene TRBJ1-2, with D perhaps matching TRBD1 (6 bases). The CDR3 is 12 amino acids. Germline values: CDR1 MNHEY, CDR2 SVGEGT. V was cut by 6 bases and J by 4 bases, with 9 bases left in between. The DNA of the CDR3 is TGTGCCAGCAGCCAGGACAGCTATGGCTACACCTTC. Encoded protein: CASSQDSYGYTF.

This chain links TRBV18 with TRBJ2-7, with a weak D call TRBD1 (6 bases). The CDR3 extends over 15 amino acids. The germline CDR1 and CDR2 sequences are KGHSH and LQKENI. Deletions cut 0 bases from V and 1 base from J, with 10 bases between. The CDR3 sequence is CASSPPGGQSYEQYF. DNA of the CDR3: TGTGCCAGCTCACCACCAGGGGGTCAGTCCTACGAGCAGTACTTC.

The V gene is TRBV3-1 (or the pseudogene TRBV3-2), the J gene TRBJ2-3, with TRBD1 matching 9 bases. The CDR3 spans 15 residues. Trimming cost V 4 bases and J 2 bases; bases outside gene matches: 4. In germline, CDR1 is LGHDT, CDR2 YNNKEL (reference sequence). The chain's CDR3 is CASSPRTGDTDTQYF. As DNA, the CDR3 is TGTGCCAGCAGCCCCAGGACAGGGGACACAGATACGCAGTATTTT.

V is TRBV5-1 and J is TRBJ1-2, with TRBD1 identical over 7 bases. Trimming took 4 bases from V and 7 from J; bases not matched to a gene: 7. This CDR3 spans 13 amino acids. The germline V gene has CDR1 SGHRS and CDR2 YFSETQ. CDR3 protein: CASSLTGDSGYTF. As DNA, the CDR3 is TGCGCCAGCAGCCTTACAGGGGACTCTGGCTACACCTTC.

The V call is TRBV9, the J call TRBJ2-3, with unresolved D. This CDR3 has 13 amino acids. Deletions cut 1 base from V and 6 bases from J, with 9 bases between. The germline gives CDR1 SGDLS, CDR2 YYNGEE. The CDR3 DNA reads TGTGCCAGCAGCGTACCGGGTGAGGATACGCAGTATTTT. This translates into CASSVPGEDTQYF.

The chain is built from TRBV11-3 and TRBJ1-1; D is possibly TRBD1 (5 bases). Germline CDR1 and CDR2: SGHNT and YENEEA. The CDR3 consists of 14 residues. The germline V and J ends were trimmed by 1 base and 7 bases, with 13 bases remaining between them. CDR3 DNA sequence: TGTGCCAGCAGCTTAGGCGGACACCCGAATGAAGCTTTCTTT. It translates to CASSLGGHPNEAFF. Full variable domain (remainder filled in from reference TRBV11-3 and TRBJ1-1): EAGVVQSPRYKIIEKKQPVAFWCNPISGHNTLYWYLQNLGQGPELLIRYENEEAVDDSQLPKDRFSAERLKGVDSTLKIQPAELGDSAVYLCASSLGGHPNEAFFGQGTRLTVV.

The gene calls are TRBV19 and TRBJ1-1; the D gene is possibly TRBD1 (5 bases). The CDR3 is 14 amino acids. Trimming pared 1 base from V and 4 bases from J, leaving 10 bases between. Germline-derived CDR1 and CDR2 are LNHDA and SQIVND (reference sequence). For the CDR3, the DNA is TGTGCCAGTAGTATAGGTGGCAGGGCCACTGAAGCTTTCTTT. Translated, it gives CASSIGGRATEAFF.

The chain carries TRBV9 and TRBJ1-1, with 7 positions matching TRBD1. The CDR3 runs to 14 residues. In germline, CDR1 is SGDLS, CDR2 YYNGEE. V shed 4 bases, J shed 5 bases, and the junction held 8 bases outside the gene matches. The CDR3 spells CASSQGGGKTEAFF. CDR3 DNA: TGTGCCAGCAGCCAGGGGGGCGGCAAAACTGAAGCTTTCTTT.

The chain has TRBV5-4 and TRBJ1-6; D remains unclear. Germline loops: CDR1 SGHNT, CDR2 YYREEE (reference sequence). The CDR3 is 18 amino acids. Trimming cost V 4 bases and J 7 bases, with 24 bases left between them. The CDR3 DNA is TGTGCCAGCAGCCCATCGGAACGAGGGTCGATGGGGAATTCACCCCTCCACTTT. Its translation is CASSPSERGSMGNSPLHF.

V is TRBV19 and J is TRBJ2-7; 8 bases line up with TRBD2. CDR1 and CDR2 from the germline V gene are LNHDA and SQIVND (reference sequence). After removal of 1 base from V and 6 bases from J, the junction contained 8 bases not matched to a gene. The CDR3 is made up of 15 amino acids. CDR3 in amino acids: CASSIAGGVGAEQYF. For the CDR3, the DNA is TGTGCCAGTAGTATAGCGGGAGGGGTAGGTGCCGAGCAGTACTTC.